The T cell receptor beta chain described here comes from a study of Ad26.COV2.S vaccination and SARS-CoV-2 variants. Study-level background: A COV1001 Ad26.COV2.S trial-arm participant provided the sample.

The treatment is: approximately 18 received Ad26.COV2.S at low or high dose, single or two shots; 5 received placebo; per-sample allocation not given. Material that was analyzed had been drawn on day 63 after the first vaccine or placebo injection. Overall study results and limits: After vaccination, reports described spike-specific CD8+ and CD4+ T cell responses as showing substantial breadth. The study found similar non-spike TCR breadth in vaccine and placebo recipients.

Data came from immunoSEQ multiplex PCR; TCRdb stores just in-frame clones and leaves some out. The sample includes hundreds of thousands of clones, roughly 80% of them seen just once. The germline CDR1 and CDR2 sequences are SGHTA and FQGNSA. Deletions cut 2 bases from V and 13 bases from J, with 15 bases between. The CDR3 runs 13 residues. A word on this clone: The antigen remains undetermined.

This chain links TRBV7-2 with TRBJ2-1; weak D call: TRBD2 (5 bases). The source is a person between 18 and 65 years old who received the Ad26.COV2.S COVID-19 vaccine or a placebo. Here the sequenced sample was peripheral blood, taken in a trial of Ad26.COV2.S vaccine versus placebo. The CDR3 sequence: CASSLRTVLPQFF. Here the CDR3 DNA reads TGTGCCAGCAGCTTAAGGACTGTACTTCCCCAGTTCTTC.